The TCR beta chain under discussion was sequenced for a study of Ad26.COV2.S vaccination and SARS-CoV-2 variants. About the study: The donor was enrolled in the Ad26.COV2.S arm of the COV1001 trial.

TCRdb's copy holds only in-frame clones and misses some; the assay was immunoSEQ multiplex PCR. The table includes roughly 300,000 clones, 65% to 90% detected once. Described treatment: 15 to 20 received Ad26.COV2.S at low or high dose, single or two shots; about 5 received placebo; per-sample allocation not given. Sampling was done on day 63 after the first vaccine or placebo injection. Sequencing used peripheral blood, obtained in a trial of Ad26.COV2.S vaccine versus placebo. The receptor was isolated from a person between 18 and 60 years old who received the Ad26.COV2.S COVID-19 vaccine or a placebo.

In DNA form, the CDR3 reads TGTGCCAGCAGCCAATTACAGGTGAACACCGGGGAGCTGTTTTTT. The encoded protein is CASSQLQVNTGELFF. The gene calls are TRBV14 and TRBJ2-2; the D gene is possibly TRBD1 (5 bases). V lost 2 bases, J lost 1 base, and 8 bases lay in between. CDR1 is SGHDN and CDR2 is FVKESK in the germline V gene. This CDR3 spans 15 amino acids.